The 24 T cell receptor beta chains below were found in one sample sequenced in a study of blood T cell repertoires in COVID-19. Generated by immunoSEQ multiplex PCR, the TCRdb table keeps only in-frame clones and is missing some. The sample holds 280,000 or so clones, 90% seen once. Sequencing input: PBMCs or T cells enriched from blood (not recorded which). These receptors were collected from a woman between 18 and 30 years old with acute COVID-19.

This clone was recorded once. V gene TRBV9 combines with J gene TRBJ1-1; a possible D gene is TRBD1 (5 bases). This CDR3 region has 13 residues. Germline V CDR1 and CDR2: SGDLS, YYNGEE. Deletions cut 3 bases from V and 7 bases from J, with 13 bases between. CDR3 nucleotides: TGTGCCAGCAGCGCCCAAGACAGCCTTGAAGCTTTCTTT. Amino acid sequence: CASSAQDSLEAFF.

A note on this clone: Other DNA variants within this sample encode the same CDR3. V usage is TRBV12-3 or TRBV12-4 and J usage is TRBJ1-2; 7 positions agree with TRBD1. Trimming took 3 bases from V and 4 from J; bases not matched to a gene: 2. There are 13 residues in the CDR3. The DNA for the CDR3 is TGTGCCAGCAGTTTTGGGACAGCCTATGGCTACACCTTC. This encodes CASSFGTAYGYTF.

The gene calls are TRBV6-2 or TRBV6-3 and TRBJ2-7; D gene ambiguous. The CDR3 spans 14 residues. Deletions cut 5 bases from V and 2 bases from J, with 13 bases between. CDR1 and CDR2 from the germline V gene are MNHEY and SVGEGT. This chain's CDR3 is CASSTLAPPYEQYF. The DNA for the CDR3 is TGTGCCAGCAGTACCTTAGCTCCCCCCTACGAGCAGTACTTC.

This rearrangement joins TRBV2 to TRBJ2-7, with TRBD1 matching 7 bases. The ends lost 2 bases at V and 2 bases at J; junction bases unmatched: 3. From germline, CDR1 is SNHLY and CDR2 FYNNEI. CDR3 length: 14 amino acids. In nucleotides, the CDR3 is TGTGCCAGCAGTGAACAGGGGGAAACCTACGAGCAGTACTTC. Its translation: CASSEQGETYEQYF.

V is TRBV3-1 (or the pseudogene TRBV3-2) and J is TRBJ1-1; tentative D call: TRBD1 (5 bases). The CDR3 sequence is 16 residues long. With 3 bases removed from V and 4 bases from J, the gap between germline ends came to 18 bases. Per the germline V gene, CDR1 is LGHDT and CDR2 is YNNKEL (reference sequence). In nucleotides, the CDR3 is TGTGCCAGCAGCCAGGGGGTTTGGGGGGACCTCACTGAAGCTTTCTTT. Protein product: CASSQGVWGDLTEAFF.

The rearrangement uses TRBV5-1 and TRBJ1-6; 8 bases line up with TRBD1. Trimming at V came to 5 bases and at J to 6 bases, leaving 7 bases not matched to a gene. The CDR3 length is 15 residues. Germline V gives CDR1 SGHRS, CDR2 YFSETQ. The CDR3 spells CASSPGTGFNSPLHF. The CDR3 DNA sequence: TGCGCCAGCAGTCCCGGGACAGGCTTTAATTCACCCCTCCACTTT.

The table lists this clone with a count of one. As DNA, the CDR3 is TGTGCCAGCGGAGACCTAGCGGGAGGGCCGACGGGGGAGCAGTACTTC. Amino acid sequence: CASGDLAGGPTGEQYF. The genes are TRBV2 and TRBJ2-7; 12 bases are a match to TRBD2. Germline trimming cut 8 bases from V and 7 bases from J; bases unmatched to any gene: 15. Germline V gives CDR1 SNHLY, CDR2 FYNNEI. This CDR3 is built from 16 residues.

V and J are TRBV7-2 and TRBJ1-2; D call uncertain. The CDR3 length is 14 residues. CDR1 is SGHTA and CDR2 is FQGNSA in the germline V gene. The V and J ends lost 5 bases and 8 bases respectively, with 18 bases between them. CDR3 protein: CASSDLTRVRGYTF. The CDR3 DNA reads TGTGCCAGCAGCGATCTCACACGGGTTCGGGGCTACACCTTC.

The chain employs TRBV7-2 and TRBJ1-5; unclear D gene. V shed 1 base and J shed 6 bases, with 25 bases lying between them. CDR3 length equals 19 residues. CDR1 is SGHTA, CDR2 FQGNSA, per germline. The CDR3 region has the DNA TGTGCCAGCAGCTTAGAGAAGTCTTACCATTCTATAAGTGGTCAGCCCCAGCATTTT. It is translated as CASSLEKSYHSISGQPQHF.

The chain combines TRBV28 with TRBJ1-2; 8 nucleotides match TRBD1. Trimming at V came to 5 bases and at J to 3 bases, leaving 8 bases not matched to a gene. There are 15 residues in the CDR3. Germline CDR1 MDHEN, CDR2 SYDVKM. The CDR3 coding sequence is TGTGCCAGCAGTCGATCAGGGGGCGAGGACTATGGCTACACCTTC. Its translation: CASSRSGGEDYGYTF.

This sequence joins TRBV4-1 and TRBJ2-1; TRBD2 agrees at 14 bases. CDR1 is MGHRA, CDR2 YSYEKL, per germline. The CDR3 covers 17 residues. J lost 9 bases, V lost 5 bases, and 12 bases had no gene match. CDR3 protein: CASSTGLAGVIPSEQFF. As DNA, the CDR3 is TGCGCCAGCAGCACGGGACTAGCGGGAGTAATTCCCTCTGAGCAGTTCTTC.

The CDR3, as DNA: TGTGCCAGCAGTTACCTGAGAACCGGGGAGCTGTTTTTT. As protein: CASSYLRTGELFF. The V gene is TRBV6-5, the J gene TRBJ2-2; D remains unclear. CDR1 MNHEY and CDR2 SVGAGI come from the germline V gene. The V end was cut by 2 bases, the J end by 5 bases, with 6 bases between. The CDR3 is made up of 13 amino acids.

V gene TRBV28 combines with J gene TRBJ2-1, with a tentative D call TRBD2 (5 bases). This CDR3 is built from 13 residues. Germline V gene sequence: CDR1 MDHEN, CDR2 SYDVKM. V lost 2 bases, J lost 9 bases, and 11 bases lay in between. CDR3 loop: CASSLRGNGEQFF. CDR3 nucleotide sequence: TGTGCCAGCAGTTTACGGGGTAATGGTGAGCAGTTCTTC. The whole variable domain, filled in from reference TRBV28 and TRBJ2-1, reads DVKVTQSSRYLVKRTGEKVFLECVQDMDHENMFWYRQDPGLGLRLIYFSYDVKMKEKGDIPEGYSVSREKKERFSLILESASTNQTSMYLCASSLRGNGEQFFGPGTRLTVL.

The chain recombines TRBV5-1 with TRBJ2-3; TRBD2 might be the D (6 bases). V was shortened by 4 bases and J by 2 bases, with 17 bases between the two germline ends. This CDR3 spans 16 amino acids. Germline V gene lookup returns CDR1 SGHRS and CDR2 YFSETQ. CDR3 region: CASSPDGGRATDTQYF. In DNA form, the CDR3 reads TGCGCCAGCAGCCCGGATGGGGGGAGAGCCACAGATACGCAGTATTTT.

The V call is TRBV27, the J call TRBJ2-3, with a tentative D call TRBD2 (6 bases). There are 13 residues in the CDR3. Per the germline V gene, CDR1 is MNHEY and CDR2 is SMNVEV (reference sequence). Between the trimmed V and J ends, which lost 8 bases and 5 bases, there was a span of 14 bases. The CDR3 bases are TGTGCCAGCGCAGGAGGGCCGGTAGATACGCAGTATTTT. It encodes CASAGGPVDTQYF.

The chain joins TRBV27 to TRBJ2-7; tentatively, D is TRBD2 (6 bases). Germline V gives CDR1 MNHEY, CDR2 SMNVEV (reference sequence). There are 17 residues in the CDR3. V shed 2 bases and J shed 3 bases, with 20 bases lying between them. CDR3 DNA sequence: TGTGCCAGCAGTTTAGGGGGGACTGGCCTAGGATACTACGAGCAGTACTTC. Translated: CASSLGGTGLGYYEQYF.

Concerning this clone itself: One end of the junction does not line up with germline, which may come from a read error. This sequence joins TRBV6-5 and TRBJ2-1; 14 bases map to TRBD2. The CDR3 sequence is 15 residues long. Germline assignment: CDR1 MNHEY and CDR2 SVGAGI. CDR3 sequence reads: CAGRLAGGPHNEQFF. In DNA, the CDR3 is TGTGCCGGCAGACTAGCGGGAGGGCCCCACAATGAGCAGTTCTTC.

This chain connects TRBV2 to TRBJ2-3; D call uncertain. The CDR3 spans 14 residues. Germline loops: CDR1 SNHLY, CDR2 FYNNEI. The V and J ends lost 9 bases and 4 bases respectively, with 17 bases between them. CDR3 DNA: TGTGCCAGTACCGTCCGGGTAAGCGCAGATACGCAGTATTTT. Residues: CASTVRVSADTQYF. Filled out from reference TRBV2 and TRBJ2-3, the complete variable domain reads EPEVTQTPSHQVTQMGQEVILRCVPISNHLYFYWYRQILGQKVEFLVSFYNNEISEKSEIFDDQFSVERPDGSNFTLKIRSTKLEDSAMYFCASTVRVSADTQYFGPGTRLTVL.

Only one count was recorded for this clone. CDR3 nucleotide sequence: TGTGCCAGCAGTCCCCCTTCACCGGGACAGGGGGTGGGCAATGAGCAGTTCTTC. Protein sequence: CASSPPSPGQGVGNEQFF. This rearrangement joins TRBV27 to TRBJ2-1; 11 bases are shared with TRBD1. Trimming at V came to 5 bases and at J to 6 bases, leaving 15 bases not matched to a gene. The CDR3 sequence is 18 residues long. Germline values: CDR1 MNHEY, CDR2 SMNVEV (reference sequence).

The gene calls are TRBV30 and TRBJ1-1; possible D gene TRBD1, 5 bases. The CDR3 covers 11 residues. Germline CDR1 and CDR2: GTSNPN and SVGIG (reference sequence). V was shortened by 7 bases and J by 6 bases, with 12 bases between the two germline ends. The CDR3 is CAYSGVPEAFF. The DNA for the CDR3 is TGTGCCTACTCGGGGGTCCCTGAAGCTTTCTTT.

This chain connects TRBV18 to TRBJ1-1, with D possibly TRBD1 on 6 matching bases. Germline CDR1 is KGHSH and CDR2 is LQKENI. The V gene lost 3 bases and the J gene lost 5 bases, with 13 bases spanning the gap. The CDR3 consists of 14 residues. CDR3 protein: CASSPRTAPTEAFF. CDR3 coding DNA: TGTGCCAGCTCACCGCGGACAGCTCCAACTGAAGCTTTCTTT.

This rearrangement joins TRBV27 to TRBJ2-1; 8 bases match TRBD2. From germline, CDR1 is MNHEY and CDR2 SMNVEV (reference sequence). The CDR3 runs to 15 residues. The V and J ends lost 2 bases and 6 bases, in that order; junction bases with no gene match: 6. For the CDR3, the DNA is TGTGCCAGCAGTTTACTCTCGGGAGGGTCCAATGAGCAGTTCTTC. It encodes CASSLLSGGSNEQFF.

The CDR3 sequence: CASSQGRGLTGELFF. The CDR3 nucleotides are TGCGCCAGCAGCCAAGGAAGGGGGCTGACGGGGGAGCTGTTTTTT. The rearrangement links TRBV4-3 to TRBJ2-2; 7 bases fit TRBD1. CDR1 and CDR2 (germline): LGHNA, YSLEER. The V gene end was trimmed by 1 base and the J gene end by 8 bases; junction bases not matched to a gene: 7. This CDR3 region has 15 residues.

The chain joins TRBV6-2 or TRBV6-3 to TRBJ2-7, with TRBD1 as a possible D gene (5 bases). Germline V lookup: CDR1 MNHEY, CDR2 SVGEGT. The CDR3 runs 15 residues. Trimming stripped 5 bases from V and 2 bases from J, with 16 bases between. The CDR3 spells CASSTRKQVPYEQYF. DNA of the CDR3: TGTGCCAGCAGTACGAGAAAACAGGTGCCCTACGAGCAGTACTTC.